The table lists the clone carrying this T cell receptor beta chain with a few counts. Antigen specificity is unknown. From the reads, TCRdb called clonotypes with MiXCR, one entry per CDR3 protein. There are roughly 920,000 distinct CDR3 sequences in the sample; 31% occur only once, and more than 13% lies in the top ten. This specimen belongs to a study of T cell repertoires in cytomegalovirus infection. Background on the study: Recently identified HLA-C-restricted CMV epitopes were used, and well-studied HLA-B-restricted CMV epitopes were used as well. Public signatures in TCR beta pointed to CMV infection and matching HLA type. Points from the study as a whole: Public TCR beta family frequency separated CMV-and-HLA carriers, including in an independent cohort. CMV-specific TCR beta clonotypes restricted by HLA-C were the ones dominating the ex vivo response.

The receptor was derived from a human donor in good health (CMV status not recorded). Some clones in this sample may be carry-over from other donors' samples. The specimen comprised cultured CD8+ T cells from PBMCs, sampled from culture after CMV antigen stimulation.

The CDR3 nucleotides are TGTGCCAGCAGCGGCCGGGACGGGGTTGGAGGTTTCTTT. It translates to CASSGRDGVGGFF. V is TRBV7-9 and J is TRBJ1-1, with D maybe TRBD1 (5 bases). Per germline, CDR1 SEHNR and CDR2 FQNEAQ (reference sequence). The ends were cut back, 5 bases at V and 13 bases at J, with 20 bases in the middle. CDR3 size: 13 residues. The full variable domain, completed using reference TRBV7-9 and TRBJ1-1, is DTGVSQNPRHKITKRGQNVTFRCDPISEHNRLYWYRQTLGQGPEFLTYFQNEAQLEKSRLLSDRFSAERPKGSFSTLEIQRTEQGDSAMYLCASSGRDGVGGFFGQGTRLTVV.